This TCR beta chain originates from a study of CD8 T cells in ankylosing spondylitis. The study, taken as a whole, reports: Significant enrichment of disease-linked clones was reported in matched ankylosing spondylitis synovial fluid. Apparently characteristic of ankylosing spondylitis blood was a TCR beta motif (about eight highly homologous variants).

Generation of TCR beta libraries employed quantitative 5'-RACE incorporating molecular barcodes. Each CDR3 protein gets one entry after TCRdb re-called the 5' RACE reads with MiXCR. The sample lists about 420,000 distinct CDR3 sequences; about a fifth were seen once. The CDR3 loop spans 14 amino acids. The V gene's germline CDR1 is ENHRY and CDR2 SYGVKD. Unmatched junction bases numbered 4, after V lost 7 bases and J lost 5 bases. A word on this clonotype: The antigen is not known.

Specimen: blood, either unsorted or a sorted T cell fraction (not recorded which). This chain links TRBV10-3 with TRBJ2-5; TRBD2 aligns across 13 bases. The receptor's source is a male donor with ankylosing spondylitis. The CDR3: CAITSGLAGETQYF. As DNA, the CDR3 is TGTGCCATCACCTCGGGACTAGCGGGGGAGACCCAGTACTTC.